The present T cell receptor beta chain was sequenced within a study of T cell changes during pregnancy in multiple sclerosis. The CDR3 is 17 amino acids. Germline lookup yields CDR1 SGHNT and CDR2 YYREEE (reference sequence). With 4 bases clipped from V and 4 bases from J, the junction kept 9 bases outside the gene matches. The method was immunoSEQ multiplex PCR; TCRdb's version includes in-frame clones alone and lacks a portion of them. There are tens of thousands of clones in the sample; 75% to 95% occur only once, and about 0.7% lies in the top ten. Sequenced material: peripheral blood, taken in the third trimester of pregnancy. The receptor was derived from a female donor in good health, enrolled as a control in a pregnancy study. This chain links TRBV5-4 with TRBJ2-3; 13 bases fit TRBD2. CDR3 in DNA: TGTGCCAGCAGCCGTGGGACTAGCGGGACGGGCGCAGATACGCAGTATTTT. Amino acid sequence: CASSRGTSGTGADTQYF.